This TCR beta chain stems from a study of T cell responses to AZD1222 COVID-19 vaccine. Clones were sequenced by immunoSEQ multiplex PCR, and TCRdb holds only the in-frame ones, with some missing. The table records 110,000 or so clones, roughly 87% of them present only once. In the case of this clone: Its matching antigen is unknown.

General study points: The study sampled repertoires only after the peak T cell response.

This CDR3 is 15 amino acids long. Trimming removed 0 bases at V and 0 bases at J, with 7 bases between. The germline CDR1 and CDR2 sequences are LNHDA and SQIVND (reference sequence). The sequence was obtained from an adult in good health. The J gene is TRBJ2-3, the V gene TRBV19; no firm D call. This specimen was peripheral blood, taken on day 0 of AZD1222 vaccination. Here the CDR3 reads CASSIEGSSTDTQYF. The CDR3 bases are TGTGCCAGTAGTATAGAGGGCTCCAGCACAGATACGCAGTATTTT.